Shown below are 15 T cell receptor beta chains from a single sample sequenced in a study of beta chain features in type 1 diabetes. Study-level results: Moderate but significant shortening of TCRB CDR3s was recorded in all four CD4+ subsets from Type 1 diabetes patients.

Their antigen targets remain unknown. Expressed TCRB transcripts were sequenced because the isolated RNA had all been reverse transcribed beforehand. Generated by immunoSEQ multiplex PCR, the TCRdb table keeps only in-frame clones and is missing some. Among hundreds of thousands of clones listed, about 15% were seen once. The source material was naive CD4+ T cells from blood. Receptors were obtained from a man aged 18 to 29 with type 1 diabetes.

This clone was recorded a few times. The CDR3 DNA reads TGTGCCAGCTCACCACGGCAGGGTGTCACCTACGAGCAGTACTTC. As protein: CASSPRQGVTYEQYF. This rearrangement joins TRBV18 to TRBJ2-7; D is perhaps TRBD1 (5 bases). CDR1 is KGHSH and CDR2 is LQKENI in the germline V gene. This CDR3 contains 15 residues. The V gene lost 1 base and the J gene lost 2 bases, with 12 bases spanning the gap.

This clone was observed a few times. This chain joins TRBV5-1 and TRBJ2-7; the match to TRBD2 covers 8 bases. Germline CDR1 and CDR2: SGHRS and YFSETQ. This CDR3 is built from 15 residues. With 5 bases clipped from V and 6 bases from J, the junction kept 13 bases outside the gene matches. CDR3 in amino acids: CASSPGTSPWREQYF. DNA of the CDR3: TGCGCCAGCAGTCCCGGGACTAGTCCTTGGCGCGAGCAGTACTTC.

This clone was seen a handful of times. J is TRBJ1-6 and V is TRBV19; D is unclear. V dropped 7 bases and J dropped 5 bases, with 18 bases sitting between them. Germline V lookup: CDR1 LNHDA, CDR2 SQIVND (reference sequence). The CDR3 runs to 16 residues. The CDR3 region is CASNHRRENNNSPLHF. In DNA, the CDR3 is TGTGCCAGTAACCACCGGCGGGAGAACAATAATTCACCCCTCCACTTT. Drawing the rest from reference TRBV19 and TRBJ1-6, the complete variable domain is DGGITQSPKYLFRKEGQNVTLSCEQNLNHDAMYWYRQDPGQGLRLIYYSQIVNDFQKGDIAEGYSVSREKKESFPLTVTSAQKNPTAFYLCASNHRRENNNSPLHFGNGTRLTVT.

The chain couples TRBV5-1 to TRBJ2-5; 9 bases agree with TRBD2. This CDR3 has 15 amino acids. V gave up 4 bases and J gave up 3 bases; unmatched junction bases: 7. CDR1 is SGHRS, CDR2 YFSETQ, per germline. The CDR3: CASSRTGGGEETQYF. For the CDR3, the DNA is TGCGCCAGCAGCCGGACTGGCGGGGGGGAAGAGACCCAGTACTTC.

This clone occurred a few times. This sequence joins TRBV10-3 and TRBJ2-7, with TRBD2 as a possible D gene (7 bases). The CDR3 runs 13 residues. Germline V gene lookup returns CDR1 ENHRY and CDR2 SYGVKD. Trimming left V 6 bases short and J 0 bases short, with 9 bases between. CDR3 DNA: TGTGCCATCAGCGGGGGGCCCTCCTACGAGCAGTACTTC. Its translation: CAISGGPSYEQYF.

This clone was recorded many times. V gene TRBV29-1 combines with J gene TRBJ2-1; 7 bases match TRBD1. CDR3 length equals 13 residues. V lost 4 bases and J lost 6; bases outside the gene matches: 6. Germline assignment: CDR1 SQVTM and CDR2 ANQGSEA. CDR3 nucleotide sequence: TGCAGCGTTGCTGACAGGGTTGGCAATGAGCAGTTCTTC. Residues: CSVADRVGNEQFF.

The CDR3 reads CASSPTGLGNTEAFF. CDR3 nucleotides: TGTGCCAGTAGTCCAACGGGACTCGGGAACACTGAAGCTTTCTTT. The chain couples TRBV19 to TRBJ1-1; the D gene is possibly TRBD1 (5 bases). V was shortened by 5 bases and J by 1 base, with 14 bases between the two germline ends. Germline V lookup: CDR1 LNHDA, CDR2 SQIVND (reference sequence). CDR3 size: 15 residues.

This clone was observed a handful of times. V is TRBV9 and J is TRBJ1-2; D unresolved. The CDR3 is made up of 14 amino acids. Germline assignment: CDR1 SGDLS and CDR2 YYNGEE. Trimming stripped 0 bases from V and 4 bases from J, with 10 bases between. The CDR3 DNA reads as TGTGCCAGCAGCGTAGCCGGGGAATTCTATGGCTACACCTTC. Amino acids: CASSVAGEFYGYTF.

The J gene is TRBJ1-1, the V gene TRBV4-2; 8 bases line up with TRBD1. This CDR3 region has 14 residues. Germline lookup yields CDR1 LGHNA and CDR2 YNFKEQ. V dropped 1 base and J dropped 4; count of bases not matched to a gene: 2. In DNA, the CDR3 is TGTGCCAGCAGCCAAGGACAGGGGATCACTGAAGCTTTCTTT. This gives the protein CASSQGQGITEAFF.

The CDR3 reads CASSYQTSGKNIQYF. The CDR3 DNA reads TGTGCCAGCAGCTACCAGACTAGCGGAAAAAACATTCAGTACTTC. The chain is built from TRBV7-2 and TRBJ2-4; TRBD2 aligns across 9 bases. This CDR3 has 15 residues. Germline-derived CDR1 and CDR2 are SGHTA and FQGNSA. V shed 4 bases and J 4 bases; nucleotides not matched to a gene: 5. The full variable domain, in which reference TRBV7-2 and TRBJ2-4 provide the parts outside the CDR3, is GAGVSQSPSNKVTEKGKDVELRCDPISGHTALYWYRQSLGQGLEFLIYFQGNSAPDKSGLPSDRFSAERTGGSVSTLTIQRTQQEDSAVYLCASSYQTSGKNIQYFGAGTRLSVL.

The chain carries TRBV14 and TRBJ2-3; 7 bases agree with TRBD2. The V gene end was trimmed by 4 bases and the J gene end by 9 bases; junction bases not matched to a gene: 10. The CDR3 has 14 amino acids. Germline V gene sequence: CDR1 SGHDN, CDR2 FVKESK. In DNA, the CDR3 is TGTGCCAGCAGCCGACTAGCAGACCGGGCGACGCAGTATTTT. Residues: CASSRLADRATQYF.

This clone was observed a handful of times. The rearrangement uses TRBV29-1 and TRBJ2-2; D is possibly TRBD1 (6 bases). Between the trimmed V and J ends, which lost 7 bases and 5 bases, there was a span of 17 bases. This CDR3 is 14 amino acids long. Germline V gives CDR1 SQVTM, CDR2 ANQGSEA. Written as DNA, the CDR3 is TGCAGCGCCGAAAGGACAGCTATGACCGGGGAGCTGTTTTTT. This sequence encodes CSAERTAMTGELFF.

This chain uses TRBV18 with TRBJ2-1; the D is unclear. The CDR3 extends over 13 amino acids. The ends were cut back, 0 bases at V and 13 bases at J, with 13 bases in the middle. Germline V CDR1 and CDR2: KGHSH, LQKENI. CDR3 nucleotide sequence: TGTGCCAGCTCACCACCGGAGACGAATGGTCAGTTCTTC. Encoded protein: CASSPPETNGQFF.

The rearrangement uses TRBV4-2 and TRBJ2-3; 14 nucleotides line up with TRBD2. The J segment lost 3 bases and the V segment lost 5 bases, leaving 13 bases of the junction unmatched. CDR1 is LGHNA and CDR2 is YNFKEQ in the germline V gene. This CDR3 has 19 residues. CDR3 coding DNA: TGTGCCAGCAGCGCCACGGGGACTAGCGGGAGCTTGTGGACAGATACGCAGTATTTT. Amino acids: CASSATGTSGSLWTDTQYF.

This chain uses TRBV28 with TRBJ1-4; maybe TRBD1 (6 bases). This CDR3 has 15 residues. Germline V gene data show CDR1 as MDHEN and CDR2 as SYDVKM. V was trimmed by 5 bases and J by 10 bases, leaving 20 bases between them. This CDR3 reads CASSTGAGVGGKLFF. CDR3 bases: TGTGCCAGCAGTACCGGGGCAGGGGTGGGCGGAAAACTGTTTTTT.